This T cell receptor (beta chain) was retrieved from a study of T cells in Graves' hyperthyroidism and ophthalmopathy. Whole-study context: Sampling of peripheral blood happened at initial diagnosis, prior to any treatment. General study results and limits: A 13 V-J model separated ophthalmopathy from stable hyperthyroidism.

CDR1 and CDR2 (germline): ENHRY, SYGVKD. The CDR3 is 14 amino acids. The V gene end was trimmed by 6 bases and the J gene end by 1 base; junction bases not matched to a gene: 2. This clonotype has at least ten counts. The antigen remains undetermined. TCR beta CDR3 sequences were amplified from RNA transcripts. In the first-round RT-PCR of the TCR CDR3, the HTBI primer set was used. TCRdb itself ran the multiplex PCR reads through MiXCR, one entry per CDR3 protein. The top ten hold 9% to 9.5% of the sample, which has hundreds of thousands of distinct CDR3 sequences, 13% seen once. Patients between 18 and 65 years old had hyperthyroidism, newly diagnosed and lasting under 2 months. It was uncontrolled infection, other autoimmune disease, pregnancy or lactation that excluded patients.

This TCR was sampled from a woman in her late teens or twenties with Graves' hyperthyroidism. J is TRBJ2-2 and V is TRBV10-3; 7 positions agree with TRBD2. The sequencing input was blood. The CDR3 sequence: CAIRTSQNTGELFF. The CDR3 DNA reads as TGTGCCATCAGGACTAGCCAGAACACCGGGGAGCTGTTTTTT.